One sample yielded the 7 T cell receptor beta chains listed below, sequenced in a study of blood T cell repertoires in COVID-19. Profiling relied on immunoSEQ multiplex PCR, and the TCRdb table lists in-frame clones only, not all of them. Of 300,000 or so clones listed, just over 85% are singletons. Material: PBMCs or T cells enriched from blood (not recorded which). These receptors were obtained from a woman under 30 who had recovered from COVID-19.

CDR3 region: CASSQSPLAGGPTGELFF. In DNA form, the CDR3 reads TGTGCCAGCAGCCAATCCCCATTAGCGGGAGGTCCCACCGGGGAGCTGTTTTTT. The gene calls are TRBV14 and TRBJ2-2, with 10 bases aligning to TRBD2. The CDR3 contains 18 residues. Losses at the gene ends were 2 bases for V and 4 bases for J; bases not matched to a gene: 10. Germline lookup yields CDR1 SGHDN and CDR2 FVKESK.

The chain has TRBV4-1 and TRBJ2-5; unclear D gene. The germline V gene encodes CDR1 MGHRA and CDR2 YSYEKL. Trimming removed 4 bases at V and 2 bases at J, with 23 bases between. The CDR3 extends over 18 amino acids. The CDR3 DNA follows: TGCGCCAGCAGCCCCTTTCAGGTTTCGGTTATCTATCAAGAGACCCAGTACTTC. It specifies CASSPFQVSVIYQETQYF.

V usage is TRBV19 and J usage is TRBJ1-5, with TRBD1 as a possible D gene (6 bases). This CDR3 region has 15 residues. The germline gives CDR1 LNHDA, CDR2 SQIVND (reference sequence). Trimming took 6 bases from V and 9 from J, leaving 21 bases between them. The CDR3 loop reads CASSEGGGSKGPQHF. Here the CDR3 DNA reads TGTGCCAGTAGCGAAGGGGGGGGCTCAAAGGGGCCCCAGCATTTT.

Comments on this clone: Within the sample, other DNA sequences also encode this same CDR3. This chain uses TRBV30 with TRBJ1-1; D is unclear. Germline V gene lookup returns CDR1 GTSNPN and CDR2 SVGIG (reference sequence). V was trimmed by 3 bases and J by 0 bases, leaving 5 bases between them. CDR3 length: 12 amino acids. CDR3: CAWSPMNTEAFF. The DNA for the CDR3 is TGTGCCTGGAGCCCCATGAACACTGAAGCTTTCTTT. Together with reference TRBV30 and TRBJ1-1, the CDR3 gives the full variable domain: SQTIHQWPATLVQPVGSPLSLECTVEGTSNPNLYWYRQAAGRGLQLLFYSVGIGQISSEVPQNLSASRPQDRQFILSSKKLLLSDSGFYLCAWSPMNTEAFFGQGTRLTVV.

DNA of the CDR3: TGTGCCAGCATGCTTCGGCGGGGGGGCCCTGGTGAGCAGTTCTTC. Translation: CASMLRRGGPGEQFF. The chain recombines TRBV2 with TRBJ2-1, with 9 bases aligning to TRBD2. Trimming cost V 7 bases and J 9 bases; bases outside gene matches: 13. Germline V gives CDR1 SNHLY, CDR2 FYNNEI. The CDR3 contains 15 residues.

The V and J genes are TRBV29-1 and TRBJ1-2; the D gene is possibly TRBD1 (6 bases). The CDR3 consists of 11 residues. Germline CDR1 and CDR2: SQVTM and ANQGSEA. Trimming left V 5 bases short and J 4 bases short, with 8 bases between. CDR3 in amino acids: CSVRGGYGYTF. The DNA for the CDR3 is TGCAGCGTTCGAGGGGGCTATGGCTACACCTTC.

The genes are TRBV6-1 and TRBJ2-5; 8 bases are shared with TRBD2. Germline CDR1 reads MNHNS; CDR2 reads SASEGT. The V segment lost 2 bases and the J segment 2 bases; nucleotides outside the gene matches: 10. The CDR3 consists of 17 residues. Written as DNA, the CDR3 is TGTGCCAGCAGTGAAACCGGGTTGGCGGGAGGTCAAGAGACCCAGTACTTC. Translating it yields CASSETGLAGGQETQYF.